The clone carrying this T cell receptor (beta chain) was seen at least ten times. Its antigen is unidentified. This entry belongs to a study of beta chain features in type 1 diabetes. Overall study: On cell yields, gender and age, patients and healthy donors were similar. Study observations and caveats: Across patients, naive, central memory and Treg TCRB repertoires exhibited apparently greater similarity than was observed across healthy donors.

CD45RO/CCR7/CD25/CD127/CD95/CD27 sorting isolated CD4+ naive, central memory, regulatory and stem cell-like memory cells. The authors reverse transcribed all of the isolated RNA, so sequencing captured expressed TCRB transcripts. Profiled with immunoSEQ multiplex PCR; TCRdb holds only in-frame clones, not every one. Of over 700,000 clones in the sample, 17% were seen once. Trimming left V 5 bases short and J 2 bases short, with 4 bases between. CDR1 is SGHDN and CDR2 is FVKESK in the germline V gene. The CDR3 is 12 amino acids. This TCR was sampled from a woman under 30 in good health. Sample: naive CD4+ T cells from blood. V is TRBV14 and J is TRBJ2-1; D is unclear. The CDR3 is CASSWAYNEQFF. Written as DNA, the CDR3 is TGTGCCAGCAGCTGGGCCTACAATGAGCAGTTCTTC. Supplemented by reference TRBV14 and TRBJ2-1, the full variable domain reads EAGVTQFPSHSVIEKGQTVTLRCDPISGHDNLYWYRRVMGKEIKFLLHFVKESKQDESGMPNNRFLAERTGGTYSTLKVQPAELEDSGVYFCASSWAYNEQFFGPGTRLTVL.